Following are 6 T cell receptor beta chains from one sample sequenced in a study of monozygotic twins with inflammatory bowel disease (dated by TCRdb to about 2019). Libraries were made using 5' RACE. TCRdb records Illumina HiSeq 2500 as the sequencer. Based on TCRdb reprocessing of the reads, there is one entry per CDR3 protein sequence, and DNA is missing. The table for this sample records approximately 200,000 distinct CDR3 sequences. The leading ten clones occupy 1.5% to 2% of the sample. Specimen: blood. The receptors here all came from a human donor with ulcerative colitis or Crohn's disease, or a healthy co-twin of an affected twin (not recorded which).

J is TRBJ2-1 and V is TRBV12-3 or TRBV12-4. CDR3 length equals 13 residues. The CDR3 is CASSPAYYNEQFF.

The V and J genes are TRBV7-6 and TRBJ2-5; TCRdb lists TRBD1, though no DNA is available to test this call. The germline CDR1 and CDR2 sequences are SGHVS and FNYEAQ. The CDR3 runs to 14 residues. The CDR3 region is CASSSGQGQETQYF. Supplemented by reference TRBV7-6 and TRBJ2-5, the full variable domain reads GAGVSQSPRYKVTKRGQDVALRCDPISGHVSLYWYRQALGQGPEFLTYFNYEAQQDKSGLPNDRFSAERPEGSISTLTIQRTEQRDSAMYRCASSSGQGQETQYFGPGTRLLVL.

The chain joins TRBV20-1 to TRBJ1-5; TCRdb selects TRBD1, and the lack of DNA leaves this call unchecked. The CDR3 has 19 residues. Per germline, CDR1 DFQATT and CDR2 SNEGSKA (reference sequence). CDR3 sequence: CSARDPQAATAYSNQPQHF.

The chain is built from TRBV7-9 and TRBJ2-3; TCRdb selects TRBD2, and the lack of DNA leaves this call unchecked. The germline V gene encodes CDR1 SEHNR and CDR2 FQNEAQ (reference sequence). There are 15 residues in the CDR3. CDR3 in amino acids: CASSRIAGALDTQYF.

J is TRBJ2-1 and V is TRBV6-1; as DNA is missing, the TRBD1 call by TCRdb cannot be tested. Germline V CDR1 and CDR2: MNHNS, SASEGT. This CDR3 spans 15 amino acids. The CDR3 is CASSPGTGVHNEQFF.

The rearrangement uses TRBV5-1 and TRBJ2-2; TCRdb lists TRBD1, though no DNA is available to test this call. Germline V gives CDR1 SGHRS, CDR2 YFSETQ. CDR3 length: 15 residues. The CDR3 protein is CASSLGQGDTGELFF.